What follows are 10 T cell receptor delta chains derived from one specimen sequenced in a study of γδ T cells in repeated Plasmodium falciparum infection (dated by TCRdb to the early 2020s). For bulk TCR repertoire analysis, Vgamma9/Vdelta2+ and Vdelta2-negative gammadelta T cell populations were flow-sorted out of peripheral blood mononuclear cells. Library prep was done by multiplex PCR. TCRdb lists the instrument as Illumina MiSeq. TCRdb reprocessed the public data with the CATT caller; entries with the same nucleotide sequence were combined afterwards. The sample contains more than 70,000 delta-chain clones, less than 1% of them found a single time. The ten largest clones take up 7.5% to 10% of the sample. What was sequenced was gamma-delta T cells from blood. The receptors stem from a pool of human donors (malaria-infected and uninfected, not separated).

This clone was observed a few times. A read error likely explains this, since a far larger clone differs by one base. Different DNA sequences within this sample yield the same CDR3. The J gene has no call, while the V gene is TRDV2; no DNA check was done on the table's D call, TRDD3. Germline CDR1 reads GEAIGNYY; CDR2 reads EKD. CDR3 length: 16 amino acids. This CDR3 is CACDRLGDMYTDKLIF. The CDR3 bases are TGTGCCTGTGACAGACTGGGGGATATGTACACCGATAAACTTATCTTT.

In its sample, this clone was seen a few times. It differs at one base from a far larger clone, so likely a read error. Other DNA sequences in this sample translate to the same CDR3. The chain combines TRDV2 with TRDJ1; 13 bases agree with TRDD3. Matching the DNA to germline supplied the J gene, which TCRdb does not give. Per germline, CDR1 GEAIGNYY and CDR2 EKD. This CDR3 is 19 amino acids long. The CDR3 coding sequence is TGTGCCTGCGACACCGTAGCGACTGGGGGATACGACTACACCGATAAACTCATCTTT. It translates to CACDTVATGGYDYTDKLIF.

Comment on this clone: A far larger clone is just one base off, so this is likely a read error. This specimen includes other DNA sequences encoding the same CDR3. The gene calls are TRDV2 and TRDJ3, with D unresolved. TCRdb is silent on the J gene; assignment here came from matching the DNA to germline. With 0 bases removed from V and 5 bases from J, the gap between germline ends came to 13 bases. Germline lookup yields CDR1 GEAIGNYY and CDR2 EKD. CDR3 size: 17 residues. The CDR3 region is CACDTAEENRDTRQMFF. The CDR3 coding sequence is TGTGCCTGTGACACCGCCGAAGAAAACAGGGACACCCGACAGATGTTTTTC.

Comment on this clone: For this DNA, TCRdb reports the protein of a much larger clone, which diverges at residue 7, most likely from a read error; the protein presented here is translated directly from the DNA. The chain couples TRDV3 to TRDJ1, with 11 bases fitting TRDD3. The CDR3 loop spans 19 amino acids. CDR1 is TVYSNPD, CDR2 GDNSRS, per germline (reference sequence). J lost 13 bases, V lost 3 bases, and 31 bases had no gene match. For the CDR3, the DNA is TGTGCCTTCTACCTGGCCGTCCCTCCATCTTTTGGGGGATACGCAAGCGGCATCTTT. Encoded protein: CAFYLAVPPSFGGYASGIF.

The sample holds a few counts of this clone. Since a far larger clone is one base different, this is likely a read error. Distinct nucleotide sequences in the sample also encode this CDR3. This rearrangement joins TRDV2 to TRDJ1; 9 bases agree with TRDD3. V was clipped by 3 bases and J by 10 bases; unmatched bases: 23. Germline CDR1 reads GEAIGNYY; CDR2 reads EKD. This CDR3 region has 18 residues. The CDR3 nucleotides are TGTGCCTGTGACTCTTTACTGGGGGACACGCGTAAAGAGCTAACACTCATCTTT. Its protein product is CACDSLLGDTRKELTLIF.

A note on this clone: The likely explanation is a read error, given a far larger clone one base away. The chain recombines TRDV1 with TRDJ1, with 8 bases identical to TRDD3. Because TCRdb records no J gene, it was assigned here through a match of the DNA to germline. The CDR3 consists of 19 residues. Germline CDR1 is TSWWSYY and CDR2 is QGS. The CDR3 nucleotides are TGTGCTCTTGGGGAACGGCCGTCCCCTATGGGGGATTACACTGATAAACTCATCTTT. Amino acids: CALGERPSPMGDYTDKLIF.

With respect to this clone: This likely reflects a read error, since a far larger clone is one base away. Other DNA sequences in this specimen translate into the identical CDR3. The chain joins TRDV1 to TRDJ1, with 10 bases fitting TRDD3. Since TCRdb gives no J gene, matching the DNA to germline was used here to assign it. Germline V gene data show CDR1 as TSWWSYY and CDR2 as QGS. The CDR3 covers 13 residues. The CDR3 reads CALGEELGDELIF. The CDR3 DNA sequence: TGTGCTCTCGGGGAAGAACTGGGGGATGAACTCATCTTT.

This clone was detected a few times. The TCRdb record carries a much larger clone's protein, which differs from this DNA's translation at residue 15; a read error is the likely cause, and the protein listed here is the DNA translation. The genes are TRDV1 and TRDJ1; tentatively, D is TRDD3 (6 bases). This CDR3 is 16 amino acids long. Germline CDR1 reads TSWWSYY; CDR2 reads QGS. Here the CDR3 DNA reads TGTGCTCTGGAGGAAGCAGGGGTGGGGGTCACCGATAAACTCACCTTT. This sequence encodes CALEEAGVGVTDKLTF.

The sample holds a few counts of this clone. A read error is likely here: a far larger clone is one base away. In the same sample, other DNA sequences code for this CDR3. The chain uses TRDV2 and TRDJ1; 12 bases fit TRDD3. TCRdb is silent on the J gene; assignment here came from matching the DNA to germline. The CDR3 spans 17 residues. Per the germline V gene, CDR1 is GEAIGNYY and CDR2 is EKD. V was clipped by 6 bases and J by 5 bases; unmatched bases: 15. The CDR3 region has the DNA TGTGCCTGTCAACCCTGGGGGATACGCCCGGATTCTGATAAACTCATCTTT. This encodes CACQPWGIRPDSDKLIF.

A few counts support this clone. This probably arose from a read error, given a far larger clone one base away. Additional DNA sequences in this sample encode the identical CDR3. V gene TRDV1 combines with J gene TRDJ1, with a possible D match to TRDD2 (7 bases). The J gene was missing in TCRdb and was found by matching the end of the DNA to germline. Trimming stripped 5 bases from V and 3 bases from J, with 31 bases between. The length of the CDR3 is 20 residues. Germline lookup yields CDR1 TSWWSYY and CDR2 QGS. The CDR3 region has the DNA TGTGCTCTTGGGAAACCCCCCCTTTTCCTACTGGGACCCAGGTCCGATAAACTCATCTTT. Encoded protein: CALGKPPLFLLGPRSDKLIF.